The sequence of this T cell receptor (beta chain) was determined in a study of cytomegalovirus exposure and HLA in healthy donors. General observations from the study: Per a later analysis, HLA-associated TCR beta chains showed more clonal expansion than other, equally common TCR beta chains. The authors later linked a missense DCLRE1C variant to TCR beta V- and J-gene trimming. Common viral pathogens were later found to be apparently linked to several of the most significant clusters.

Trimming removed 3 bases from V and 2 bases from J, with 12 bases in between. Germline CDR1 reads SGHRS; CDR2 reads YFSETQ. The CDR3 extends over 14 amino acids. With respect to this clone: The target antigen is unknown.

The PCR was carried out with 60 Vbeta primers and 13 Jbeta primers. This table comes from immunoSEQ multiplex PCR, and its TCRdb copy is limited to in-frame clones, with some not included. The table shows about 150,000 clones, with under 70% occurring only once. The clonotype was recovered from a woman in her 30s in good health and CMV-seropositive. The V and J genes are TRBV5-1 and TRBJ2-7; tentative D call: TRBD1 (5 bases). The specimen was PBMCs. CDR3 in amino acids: CASSSWAGPYEQYF. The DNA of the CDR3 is TGCGCCAGCAGCTCGTGGGCAGGGCCCTACGAGCAGTACTTC.